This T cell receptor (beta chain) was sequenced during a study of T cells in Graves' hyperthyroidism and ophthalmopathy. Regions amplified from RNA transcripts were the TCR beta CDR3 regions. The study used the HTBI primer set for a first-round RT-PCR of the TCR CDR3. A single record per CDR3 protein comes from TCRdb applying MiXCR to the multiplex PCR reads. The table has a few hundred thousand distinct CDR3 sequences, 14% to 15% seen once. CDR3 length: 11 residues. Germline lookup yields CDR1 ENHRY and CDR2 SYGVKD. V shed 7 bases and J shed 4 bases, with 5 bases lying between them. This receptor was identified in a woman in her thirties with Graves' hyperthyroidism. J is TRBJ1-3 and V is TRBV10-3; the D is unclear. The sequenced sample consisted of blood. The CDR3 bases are TGTGCCATCATAAAAGGAAACACCATATATTTT. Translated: CAIIKGNTIYF.